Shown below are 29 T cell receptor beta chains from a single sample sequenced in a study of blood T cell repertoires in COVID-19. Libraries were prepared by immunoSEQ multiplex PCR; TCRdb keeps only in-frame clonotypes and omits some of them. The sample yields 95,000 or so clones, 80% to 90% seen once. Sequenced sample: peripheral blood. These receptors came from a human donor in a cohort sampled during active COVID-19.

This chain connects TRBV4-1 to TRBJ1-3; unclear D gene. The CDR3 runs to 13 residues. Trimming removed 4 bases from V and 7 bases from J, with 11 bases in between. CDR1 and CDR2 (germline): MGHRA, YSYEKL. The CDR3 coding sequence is TGCGCCAGCAGCCCCCTACACGGGAACACCATATATTTT. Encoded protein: CASSPLHGNTIYF.

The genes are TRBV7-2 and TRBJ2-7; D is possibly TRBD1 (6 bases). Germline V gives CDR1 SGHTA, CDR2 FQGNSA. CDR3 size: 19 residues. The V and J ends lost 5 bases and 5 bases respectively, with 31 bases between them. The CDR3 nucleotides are TGTGCCAGCAGCCGTCCTAGATGGAACGATGGGCAGGGGAACCACGAGCAGTACTTC. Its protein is CASSRPRWNDGQGNHEQYF.

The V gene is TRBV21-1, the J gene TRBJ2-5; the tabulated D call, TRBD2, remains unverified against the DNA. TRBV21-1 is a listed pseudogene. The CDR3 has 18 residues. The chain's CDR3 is CASLNEGPAGGGQETQYF. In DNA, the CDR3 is TGTGCCAGCCTTAACGAAGGGCCCGCGGGGGGGGGCCAAGAGACCCAGTACTTC.

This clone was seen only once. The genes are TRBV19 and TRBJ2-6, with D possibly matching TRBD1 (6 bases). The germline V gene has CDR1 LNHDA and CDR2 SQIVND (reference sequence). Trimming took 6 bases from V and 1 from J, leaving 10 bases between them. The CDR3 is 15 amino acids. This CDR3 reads CASSPTGSGANVLTF. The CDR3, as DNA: TGTGCCAGTAGCCCAACAGGGTCTGGGGCCAACGTCCTGACTTTC.

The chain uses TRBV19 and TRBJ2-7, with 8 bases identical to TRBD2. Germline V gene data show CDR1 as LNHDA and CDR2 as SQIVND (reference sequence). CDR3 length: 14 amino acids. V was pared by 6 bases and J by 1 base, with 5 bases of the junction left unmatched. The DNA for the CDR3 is TGTGCCAGTAGAGTGGCGGGGGGATCCTACGAGCAGTACTTC. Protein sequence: CASRVAGGSYEQYF.

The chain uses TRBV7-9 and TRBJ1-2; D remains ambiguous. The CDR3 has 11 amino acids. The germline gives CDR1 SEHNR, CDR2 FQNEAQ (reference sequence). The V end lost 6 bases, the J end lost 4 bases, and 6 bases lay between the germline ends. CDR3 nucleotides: TGTGCCAGCAGGGGAGGCTATGGCTACACCTTC. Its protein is CASRGGYGYTF.

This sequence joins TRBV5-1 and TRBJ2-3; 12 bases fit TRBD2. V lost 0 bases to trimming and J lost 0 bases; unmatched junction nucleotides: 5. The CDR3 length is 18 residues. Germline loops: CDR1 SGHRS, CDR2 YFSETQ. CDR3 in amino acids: CASSLGPLAGGSTDTQYF. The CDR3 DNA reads TGCGCCAGCAGCTTGGGTCCGCTAGCGGGGGGGAGCACAGATACGCAGTATTTT.

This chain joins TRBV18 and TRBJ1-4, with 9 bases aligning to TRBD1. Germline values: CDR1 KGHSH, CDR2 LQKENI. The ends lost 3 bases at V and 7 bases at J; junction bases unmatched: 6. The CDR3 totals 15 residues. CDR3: CASSPEQGAGEKLFF. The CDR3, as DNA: TGTGCCAGCTCACCTGAACAGGGGGCGGGTGAAAAACTGTTTTTT.

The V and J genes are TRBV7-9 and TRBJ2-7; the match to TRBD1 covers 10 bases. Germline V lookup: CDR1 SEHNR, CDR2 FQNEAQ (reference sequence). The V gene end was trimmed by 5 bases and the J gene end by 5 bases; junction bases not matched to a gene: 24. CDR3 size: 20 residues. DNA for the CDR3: TGTGCCAGCAGCAAGTCCTCCGGGACAGGGGTACTTCGACGGGCGAACGAGCAGTACTTC. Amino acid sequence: CASSKSSGTGVLRRANEQYF.

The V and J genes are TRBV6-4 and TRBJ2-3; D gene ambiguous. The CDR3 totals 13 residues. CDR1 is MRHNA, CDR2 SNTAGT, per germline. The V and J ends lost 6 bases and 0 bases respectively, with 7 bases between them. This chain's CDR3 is CASSVTSTDTQYF. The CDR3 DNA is TGTGCCAGCAGCGTCACTAGCACAGATACGCAGTATTTT.

DNA of the CDR3: TGTGCCAGCAGCTCAAGGGGACAGGGGGCAATGAATGAGCAGTTCTTC. Translating it yields CASSSRGQGAMNEQFF. The chain joins TRBV7-2 to TRBJ2-1; 12 bases agree with TRBD1. Germline V gene sequence: CDR1 SGHTA, CDR2 FQGNSA. The CDR3 loop spans 16 amino acids. With 4 bases clipped from V and 7 bases from J, the junction kept 8 bases outside the gene matches.

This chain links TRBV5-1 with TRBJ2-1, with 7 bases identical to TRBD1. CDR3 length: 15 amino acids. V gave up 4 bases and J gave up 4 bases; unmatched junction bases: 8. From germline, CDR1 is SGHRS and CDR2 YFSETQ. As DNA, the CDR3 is TGCGCCAGCAGCCCGGGACAGTACACTTACAATGAGCAGTTCTTC. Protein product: CASSPGQYTYNEQFF.

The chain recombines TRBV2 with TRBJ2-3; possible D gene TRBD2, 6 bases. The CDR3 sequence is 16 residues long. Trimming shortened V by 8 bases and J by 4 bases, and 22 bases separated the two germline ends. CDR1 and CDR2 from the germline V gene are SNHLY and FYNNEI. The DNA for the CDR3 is TGTGCCAGCGCTCGAGGAGGGACTCTAAGGGCAGATACGCAGTATTTT. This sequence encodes CASARGGTLRADTQYF.

The CDR3 spells CASSEAGQGGGTEAFF. DNA for the CDR3: TGTGCCAGCAGTGAAGCGGGCCAGGGAGGAGGTACTGAAGCTTTCTTT. The chain links TRBV6-1 to TRBJ1-1; perhaps TRBD1 as D (5 bases). The germline gives CDR1 MNHNS, CDR2 SASEGT. V lost 0 bases to trimming and J lost 5 bases, with 16 bases between them. The CDR3 loop spans 16 amino acids.

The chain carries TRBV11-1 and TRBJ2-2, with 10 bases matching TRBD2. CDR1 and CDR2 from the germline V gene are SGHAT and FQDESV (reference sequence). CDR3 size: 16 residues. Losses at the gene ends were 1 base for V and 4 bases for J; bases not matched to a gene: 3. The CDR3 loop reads CASSLVGLAVTGELFF. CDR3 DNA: TGTGCCAGCAGCTTAGTAGGACTAGCGGTCACCGGGGAGCTGTTTTTT.

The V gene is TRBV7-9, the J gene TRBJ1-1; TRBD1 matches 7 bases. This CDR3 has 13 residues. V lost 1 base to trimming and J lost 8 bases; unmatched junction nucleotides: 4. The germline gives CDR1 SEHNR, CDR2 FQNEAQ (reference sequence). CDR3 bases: TGTGCCAGCAGCTTAGGTAGGGGGCCGGAAGCTTTCTTT. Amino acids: CASSLGRGPEAFF.

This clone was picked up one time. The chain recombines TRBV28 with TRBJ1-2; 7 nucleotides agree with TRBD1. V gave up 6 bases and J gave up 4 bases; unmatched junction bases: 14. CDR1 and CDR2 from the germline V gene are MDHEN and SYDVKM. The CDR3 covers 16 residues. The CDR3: CASSPSRQGDSYGYTF. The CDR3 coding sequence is TGTGCCAGCAGCCCCTCCAGGCAGGGGGACAGCTATGGCTACACCTTC.

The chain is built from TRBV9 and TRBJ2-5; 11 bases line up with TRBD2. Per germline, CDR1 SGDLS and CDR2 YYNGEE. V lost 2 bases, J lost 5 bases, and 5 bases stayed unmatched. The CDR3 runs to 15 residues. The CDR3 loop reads CASSVTSGGPETQYF. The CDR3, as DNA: TGTGCCAGCAGCGTCACTAGCGGGGGCCCCGAGACCCAGTACTTC.

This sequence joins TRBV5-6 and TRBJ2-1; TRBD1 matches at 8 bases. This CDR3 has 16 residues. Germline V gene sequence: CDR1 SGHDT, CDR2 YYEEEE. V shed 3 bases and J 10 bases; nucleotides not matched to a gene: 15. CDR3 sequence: CASSSPGGVMFGEQFF. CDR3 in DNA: TGTGCCAGCAGCTCGCCAGGGGGCGTTATGTTCGGAGAGCAGTTCTTC.

CDR3 coding DNA: TGTGCCAGCAGCTTAATCTTTGGGACCCTGGGAGGTGAGCAGTTCTTC. Translating gives CASSLIFGTLGGEQFF. The chain employs TRBV7-9 and TRBJ2-1, with D maybe TRBD2 (6 bases). The germline V gene has CDR1 SEHNR and CDR2 FQNEAQ (reference sequence). Trimming removed 2 bases from V and 9 bases from J, with 20 bases in between. This CDR3 contains 16 residues.

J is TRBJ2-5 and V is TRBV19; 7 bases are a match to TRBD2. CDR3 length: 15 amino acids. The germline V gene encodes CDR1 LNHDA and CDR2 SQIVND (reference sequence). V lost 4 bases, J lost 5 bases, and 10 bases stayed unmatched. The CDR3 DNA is TGTGCCAGTAGTACCGGACTAGTAAGGGGTGAGACCCAGTACTTC. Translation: CASSTGLVRGETQYF.

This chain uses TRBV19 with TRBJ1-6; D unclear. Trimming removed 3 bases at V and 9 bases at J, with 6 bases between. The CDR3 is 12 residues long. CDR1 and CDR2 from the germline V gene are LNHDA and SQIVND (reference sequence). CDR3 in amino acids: CASSMRLSPLHF. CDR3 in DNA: TGTGCCAGTAGTATGCGGCTTTCACCCCTCCACTTT.

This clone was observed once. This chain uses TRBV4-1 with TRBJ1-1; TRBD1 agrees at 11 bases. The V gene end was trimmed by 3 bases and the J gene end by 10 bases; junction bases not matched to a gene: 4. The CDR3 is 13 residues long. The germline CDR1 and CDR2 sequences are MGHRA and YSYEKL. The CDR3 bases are TGCGCCAGCAGCCAGGACAGGGGGCATGGAGCTTTCTTT. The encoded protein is CASSQDRGHGAFF.

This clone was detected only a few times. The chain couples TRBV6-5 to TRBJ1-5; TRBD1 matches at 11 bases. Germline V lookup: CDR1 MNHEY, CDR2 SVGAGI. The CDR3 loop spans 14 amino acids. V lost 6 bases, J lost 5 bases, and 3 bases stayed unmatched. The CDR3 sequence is CASSPGQGDQPQHF. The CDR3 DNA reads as TGTGCCAGCAGCCCGGGACAGGGGGATCAGCCCCAGCATTTT.

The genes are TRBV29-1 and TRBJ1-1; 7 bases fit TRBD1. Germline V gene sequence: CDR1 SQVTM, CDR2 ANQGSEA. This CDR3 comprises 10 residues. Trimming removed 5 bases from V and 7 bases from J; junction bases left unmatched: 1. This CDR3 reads CSVRDSEAFF. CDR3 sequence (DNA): TGCAGCGTTCGGGACAGTGAAGCTTTCTTT.

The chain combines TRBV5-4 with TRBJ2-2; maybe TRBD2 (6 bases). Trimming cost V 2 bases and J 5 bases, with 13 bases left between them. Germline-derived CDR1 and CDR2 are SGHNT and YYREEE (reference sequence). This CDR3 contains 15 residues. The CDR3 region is CASSFGTLKTGELFF. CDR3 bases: TGTGCCAGCAGCTTCGGGACTCTAAAGACCGGGGAGCTGTTTTTT.

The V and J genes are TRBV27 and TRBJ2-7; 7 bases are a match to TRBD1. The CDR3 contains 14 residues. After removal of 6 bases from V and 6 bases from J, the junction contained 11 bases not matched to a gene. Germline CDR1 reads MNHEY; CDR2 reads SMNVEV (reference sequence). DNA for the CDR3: TGTGCCAGCAGGGGATTAAGGGGGCCGCCCGAGCAGTACTTC. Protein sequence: CASRGLRGPPEQYF.

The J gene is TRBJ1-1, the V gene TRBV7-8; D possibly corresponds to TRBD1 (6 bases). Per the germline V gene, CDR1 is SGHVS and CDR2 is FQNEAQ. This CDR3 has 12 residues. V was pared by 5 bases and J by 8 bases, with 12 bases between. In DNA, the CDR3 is TGTGCCAGCAGCCTACAGGGTTTCGAAGCTTTCTTT. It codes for CASSLQGFEAFF.

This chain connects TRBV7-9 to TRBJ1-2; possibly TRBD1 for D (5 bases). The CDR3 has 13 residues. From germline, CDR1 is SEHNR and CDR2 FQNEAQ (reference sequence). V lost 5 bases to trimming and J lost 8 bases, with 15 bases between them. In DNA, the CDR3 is TGTGCCAGCAGCCGGGACTCGTCGGAAGGCTACACCTTC. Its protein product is CASSRDSSEGYTF. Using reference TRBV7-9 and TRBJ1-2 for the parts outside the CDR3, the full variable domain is DTGVSQNPRHKITKRGQNVTFRCDPISEHNRLYWYRQTLGQGPEFLTYFQNEAQLEKSRLLSDRFSAERPKGSFSTLEIQRTEQGDSAMYLCASSRDSSEGYTFGSGTRLTVV.